This T cell receptor (beta chain) was identified during a study of blood T cell repertoires in COVID-19. Study context: COVID-19 samples from acute and convalescent phases originated in the United States, Italy and Spain. From T cells, B-cell-depleted T cells, or PBMCs came the material, which was cDNA or gDNA.

How the authors handled the data: Amplification of reference gene primers was used by the study to estimate nucleated cell counts. TCRdb's copy holds only in-frame clones and misses some; the assay was immunoSEQ multiplex PCR. The V and J calls and clone size come from that table; D and trimming were worked out from the DNA. The sample has about 55,000 clones, around nine tenths seen once; the top ten hold roughly 8.4%. Comment on this clone: The sample contains more than one DNA sequence encoding this CDR3.

The material sequenced was peripheral blood. This TCR derives from a man in his sixties with active COVID-19.

CDR3: CASSIWADSNQPQHF. The CDR3 DNA is TGTGCCAGTAGTATCTGGGCAGATAGCAATCAGCCCCAGCATTTT. This rearrangement joins TRBV19 to TRBJ1-5; D unresolved. Germline V CDR1 and CDR2: LNHDA, SQIVND (reference sequence). Deletions cut 3 bases from V and 0 bases from J, with 9 bases between. The CDR3 runs 15 residues. The variable domain in full, with the rest retrieved from reference TRBV19 and TRBJ1-5, is DGGITQSPKYLFRKEGQNVTLSCEQNLNHDAMYWYRQDPGQGLRLIYYSQIVNDFQKGDIAEGYSVSREKKESFPLTVTSAQKNPTAFYLCASSIWADSNQPQHFGDGTRLSIL.